This passage covers 11 T cell receptor beta chains from one sample sequenced in a study of T-cell reconstitution after alpha-beta-depleted transplantation in children. Preparation of the TCRbeta library was carried out with unique molecular identifiers. TCRdb re-called the PCR reads through MiXCR, storing one row per CDR3 protein. Altogether about 610,000 distinct CDR3 sequences are present, about 10% being singletons, with the ten largest covering roughly 4%. Specimen: PBMCs from the stem cell graft donor, collected from the stem cell graft. Receptors originate from a human donor who donated a stem cell graft to a child with acute myeloid leukemia.

The chain combines TRBV10-3 with TRBJ2-7; tentative D call: TRBD1 (8 bases). This CDR3 is built from 15 residues. V gave up 7 bases and J gave up 7 bases, with 23 bases separating them. Germline-derived CDR1 and CDR2 are ENHRY and SYGVKD. The CDR3 DNA is TGTGCCATCAAAGGGACGACAGGGGAGGGGGGGGAGCAGTACTTC. It translates to CAIKGTTGEGGEQYF.

This clonotype was seen repeatedly, ten times or more. The chain uses TRBV7-8 and TRBJ2-7, with 10 bases fitting TRBD2. Germline-derived CDR1 and CDR2 are SGHVS and FQNEAQ. V trimming: 4 bases; J trimming: 7 bases; junction bases outside the gene matches: 7. The CDR3 totals 14 residues. This CDR3 is CASSSSGRLEEQYF. In nucleotides, the CDR3 is TGTGCCAGCAGCTCTAGCGGGAGATTGGAAGAGCAGTACTTC.

This clonotype was seen at least ten times. The chain carries TRBV29-1 and TRBJ2-7; perhaps TRBD1 as D (5 bases). V lost 5 bases to trimming and J lost 2 bases, with 10 bases between them. Germline V gene lookup returns CDR1 SQVTM and CDR2 ANQGSEA. This CDR3 is 12 amino acids long. The DNA of the CDR3 is TGCAGCGTTCAGGGAACGGCCTACGAGCAGTACTTC. This translates into CSVQGTAYEQYF.

This clonotype has ten or more counts. This chain joins TRBV12-3 or TRBV12-4 and TRBJ2-7, with D perhaps TRBD2 (5 bases). The V gene lost 4 bases and the J gene lost 2 bases, with 12 bases spanning the gap. The CDR3 consists of 14 residues. The CDR3 loop is CASSSGIRPYEQYF. The CDR3 region has the DNA TGTGCCAGCAGTTCCGGGATTCGCCCCTACGAGCAGTACTTC.

J is TRBJ2-7 and V is TRBV3-1; 11 nucleotides match TRBD2. Germline-derived CDR1 and CDR2 are LGHDT and YNNKEL (reference sequence). V dropped 4 bases and J dropped 6; count of bases not matched to a gene: 14. The CDR3 covers 17 residues. The DNA for the CDR3 is TGTGCCAGCAGCCGGACCCCGGGGCTAGCGGGAGGAAGCGAGCAGTACTTC. The encoded protein is CASSRTPGLAGGSEQYF.

Notes on this clonotype: One base away lies a much larger clone, so this may be a sequencing read error. The V gene is TRBV29-1, the J gene TRBJ1-1; D call uncertain. Looked up from germline, CDR1 is SQVTM and CDR2 is ANQGSEA. The CDR3 spans 12 residues. CDR3 DNA: TGCAGCGTTGAACACGGGGTCGCTGAAGTTTTCTTT. Protein product: CSVEHGVAEVFF.

There are a few counts of this clonotype. The chain carries TRBV20-1 and TRBJ2-7; 8 nucleotides line up with TRBD2. Trimming at V came to 6 bases and at J to 4 bases, leaving 5 bases not matched to a gene. There are 12 residues in the CDR3. Germline lookup yields CDR1 DFQATT and CDR2 SNEGSKA (reference sequence). CDR3 loop: CSASSGVYEQYF. CDR3 coding DNA: TGCAGTGCCAGTAGCGGGGTGTACGAGCAGTACTTC.

The chain has TRBV20-1 and TRBJ2-1, with 7 nucleotides matching TRBD2. The junction had 10 bases not matched to a gene; V was cut back by 2 bases and J by 3 bases. CDR1 and CDR2 from the germline V gene are DFQATT and SNEGSKA (reference sequence). This CDR3 has 16 residues. The CDR3 reads CSARSSTSSSYNEQFF. CDR3 DNA: TGCAGTGCTAGATCATCGACTAGCTCCAGCTACAATGAGCAGTTCTTC.

The table lists this clonotype with a few counts. This rearrangement joins TRBV20-1 to TRBJ2-7; tentatively, D is TRBD1 (11 bases). The CDR3 totals 20 residues. Germline V CDR1 and CDR2: DFQATT, SNEGSKA (reference sequence). V shed 5 bases and J shed 0 bases, with 32 bases lying between them. This chain's CDR3 is CSARDRGKGAGGSFSYEQYF. The CDR3 DNA follows: TGCAGTGCTCGGGACAGGGGGAAAGGAGCGGGAGGGTCCTTCTCCTACGAGCAGTACTTC.

This clonotype was detected ten times or more. The chain is built from TRBV12-3 or TRBV12-4 and TRBJ2-5; no clear D gene. The CDR3 has 14 amino acids. Trimming shortened V by 0 bases and J by 4 bases, and 9 bases separated the two germline ends. The DNA for the CDR3 is TGTGCCAGCAGTTTAGCGGGGATTGGAGAGACCCAGTACTTC. It codes for CASSLAGIGETQYF.

The CDR3 loop is CSARDLKDGSSGANVLTF. In nucleotides, the CDR3 is TGCAGTGCTAGAGATCTAAAGGACGGATCCTCTGGGGCCAACGTCCTGACTTTC. This chain uses TRBV20-1 with TRBJ2-6; D gene unclear. The CDR3 is 18 residues long. Germline V gene data show CDR1 as DFQATT and CDR2 as SNEGSKA (reference sequence). The V end was cut by 0 bases, the J end by 0 bases, with 15 bases between.